These T cell receptor beta chains were read from a single sample in a study of cytomegalovirus exposure and HLA in healthy donors. Clones were sequenced by immunoSEQ multiplex PCR, and TCRdb holds only the in-frame ones, with some missing. The table records about 190,000 clones, 75% to 80% of them present only once. Sequencing input: PBMCs. All receptors come from a young woman in good health and CMV-seropositive. Each CDR3 is given with its conserved first and last residue. Fields, in order: V gene, J gene, CDR3 length, D gene, clone size, CDR3 DNA, CDR3 protein. D genes are given only for firm matches. Not every row has a clone size; where given, it reads once, few, many or a size class.

TRBV28	TRBJ1-4	17	-	-	TGTGCCAGCAGTTCGCATGTGGCCGCTCGACAGTCCGAAAAACTGTTTTTT	CASSSHVAARQSEKLFF
TRBV4-3	TRBJ2-7	13	-	-	TGCGCCAGCAGCCTCCGAGTTACCTACGAGCAGTACTTC	CASSLRVTYEQYF
TRBV30	TRBJ2-1	14	-	-	TGTGCCTGGAGTGTCCCGGGAGCTAGAAATGAGCAGTTCTTC	CAWSVPGARNEQFF
TRBV7-3	TRBJ2-1	16	TRBD2	-	TGTGCCAGCAGCTTAATCCCAGCGGGAGGGGTGGATGAGCAGTTCTTC	CASSLIPAGGVDEQFF
TRBV11-1	TRBJ2-1	15	TRBD1	-	TGTGCCAGCAGCTCGTCGAGGGGGCCTGGCAATGAGCAGTTCTTC	CASSSSRGPGNEQFF
TRBV7-3	TRBJ2-2	14	-	-	TGTGCCAGCAGCTTAATATCAGGGGTTGGGGAGCTGTTTTTT	CASSLISGVGELFF
TRBV5-8	TRBJ2-5	15	TRBD2	-	TGTGCCAGCAGCTTGGTTCTAGCGGGAGTAGAGACCCAGTACTTC	CASSLVLAGVETQYF
TRBV7-2	TRBJ2-2	15	-	-	TGTGCCAGCAGCCAATGGAGGGGGCAAACCGGGGAGCTGTTTTTT	CASSQWRGQTGELFF
TRBV28	TRBJ1-3	18	TRBD1	-	TGTGCCAGCAGTTCGGGTCCCGGGACAGGGACCTCTGGAAACACCATATATTTT	CASSSGPGTGTSGNTIYF
TRBV5-1	TRBJ2-2	18	TRBD2	-	TGCGCCAGCAGCCCCGCTAAGGGACTAGCGTACGAAACCGGGGAGCTGTTTTTT	CASSPAKGLAYETGELFF
TRBV29-1	TRBJ1-4	14	-	-	TGCAGCGTTGGAGGCACAGGGTCTAGTGAAAAACTGTTTTTT	CSVGGTGSSEKLFF
TRBV28	TRBJ1-6	13	-	once	TGTGCCAGCAGGGCCGATTATAATTCACCCCTCCACTTT	CASRADYNSPLHF
TRBV19	TRBJ2-5	15	TRBD1	-	TGTGCCAGTAGACGAGGGGACAGGGGATCAGAGACCCAGTACTTC	CASRRGDRGSETQYF
TRBV7-2	TRBJ1-5	15	-	-	TGTGCCAGCAGCCGACAGGTCTTTAGCAATCAGCCCCAGCATTTT	CASSRQVFSNQPQHF
TRBV28	TRBJ2-7	12	-	-	TGTGCCAGCAGTTTAGACAGTGGCGAGCAGTACTTC	CASSLDSGEQYF
TRBV7-2	TRBJ1-5	14	-	once	TGTGCCAGCAGCTTACTGGGCGGGGGGGAGCCCCAGCATTTT	CASSLLGGGEPQHF
TRBV20-1	TRBJ2-3	11	-	-	TGCAGTGCTAGCGTATTAGATACGCAGTATTTT	CSASVLDTQYF
TRBV5-1	TRBJ2-5	13	TRBD2	-	TGCGCCAGCAGCCCTAGCGGGGAAGAGACCCAGTACTTC	CASSPSGEETQYF
TRBV7-9	TRBJ1-2	14	-	-	TGTGCCAGCAGCTTAGCTCCCAGTCACTATGGCTACACCTTC	CASSLAPSHYGYTF
TRBV30	TRBJ1-1	14	-	-	TGTGCCTGGAAAAGACCGTCCCAGGACACTGAAGCTTTCTTT	CAWKRPSQDTEAFF
TRBV29-1	TRBJ1-1	16	-	few	TGCAGCGTTGAAGTCAGGGCCCTTCCTAAAGACACTGAAGCTTTCTTT	CSVEVRALPKDTEAFF
TRBV29-1	TRBJ1-4	16	-	-	TGCAGCGTTGAAGGTCCCACACACCGAGGTAATGAAAAACTGTTTTTT	CSVEGPTHRGNEKLFF
TRBV2	TRBJ2-7	14	TRBD2	few	TGTGCCAGCAGGAGGACTAGCGGGACTTACGAGCAGTACTTC	CASRRTSGTYEQYF
TRBV5-1	TRBJ2-5	14	TRBD1	-	TGCGCCAGCAGCTCGGGTGGGACAGAAGAGACCCAGTACTTC	CASSSGGTEETQYF
TRBV6-5	TRBJ2-3	15	TRBD2	-	TGTGCCAGCAGTTGGCGGGGGAATTCGGGAGATACGCAGTATTTT	CASSWRGNSGDTQYF
TRBV5-1	TRBJ2-7	14	-	few	TGCGCCAGCAGCTTGGGGCCGCTCTCCTACGAGCAGTACTTC	CASSLGPLSYEQYF
TRBV19	TRBJ2-7	13	TRBD1	-	TGTGCCAGTAGTACGACAGGGGGCCACGAGCAGTACTTC	CASSTTGGHEQYF
TRBV9	TRBJ2-1	17	-	-	TGTGCCAGCAGCGATCCCCGTGGGGGACTGGTAGACAATGAGCAGTTCTTC	CASSDPRGGLVDNEQFF
TRBV11-3	TRBJ2-2	16	TRBD2	-	TGTGCCAGCAGCTTCGATGGCGGGGGGCGGACCGGGGAGCTGTTTTTT	CASSFDGGGRTGELFF
TRBV7-3	TRBJ1-1	14	TRBD1	-	TGTGCCAGCAGCTTAGGGACAGTGAACACTGAAGCTTTCTTT	CASSLGTVNTEAFF
TRBV18	TRBJ2-1	16	TRBD1	once	TGTGCCAGCTCACCACCGGACAGGGGGCGGGGGAATGAGCAGTTCTTC	CASSPPDRGRGNEQFF
TRBV6-5	TRBJ1-2	14	-	-	TGTGCCAGCAGTTATAGAAGACAGTACTATGGCTACACCTTC	CASSYRRQYYGYTF
TRBV7-6	TRBJ2-5	17	TRBD1	-	TGTGCCAGCAGCTCCTCCGGGACAGAGTACGATCAAGAGACCCAGTACTTC	CASSSSGTEYDQETQYF
TRBV28	TRBJ1-1	15	-	-	TGTGCCAGCAGTTCCCCCCCGGCGGGGGACACTGAAGCTTTCTTT	CASSSPPAGDTEAFF
TRBV18	TRBJ2-7	14	-	-	TGTGCCAGCTCACCCCCTGGCCTACGGGACGAGCAGTACTTC	CASSPPGLRDEQYF
TRBV10-3	TRBJ1-2	15	-	-	TGTGCCATCAGTGACGGGGGGGGAGATAACTATGGCTACACCTTC	CAISDGGGDNYGYTF
TRBV6-1	TRBJ1-2	13	-	-	TGTGCCAGCACGAATGATAGGACAAGGGGCTACACCTTC	CASTNDRTRGYTF
TRBV6-5	TRBJ1-2	13	TRBD1	-	TGTGCCAGCAGCCGGACAGGGTCCCATGGCTACACCTTC	CASSRTGSHGYTF
TRBV7-2	TRBJ1-5	15	TRBD1	-	TGTGCCAGCAGCTTAGGACAGGGTGTAAATCAGCCCCAGCATTTT	CASSLGQGVNQPQHF
TRBV7-2	TRBJ1-2	16	TRBD1	-	TGTGCCAGCAGCTTAGAGGGGTCGGACAGGGGGAAAGGCTACACCTTC	CASSLEGSDRGKGYTF
TRBV5-5	TRBJ1-5	15	TRBD1	-	TGTGCCAGCAGCTCCGGGACAGGGGGCGTTCAGCCCCAGCATTTT	CASSSGTGGVQPQHF
TRBV4-2	TRBJ2-7	16	-	few	TGTGCCAGCAGCCAGGGTCTTAGGGGTCCCTCCTACGAGCAGTACTTC	CASSQGLRGPSYEQYF
TRBV5-1	TRBJ1-1	14	-	-	TGCGCCAGCAGCCCCGGGGGAGGGAACACTGAAGCTTTCTTT	CASSPGGGNTEAFF
TRBV2	TRBJ2-1	14	TRBD1	-	TGTGCCAGCGGTCGGGACAGAAACTACAATGAGCAGTTCTTC	CASGRDRNYNEQFF
TRBV27	TRBJ1-3	14	-	-	TGTGCCAGCAGTTTACAGGGCACTGGAAACACCATATATTTT	CASSLQGTGNTIYF
TRBV9	TRBJ2-5	14	TRBD1	once	TGTGCCAGCAGCGCGGACAGGGGGCGAGAGACCCAGTACTTC	CASSADRGRETQYF
TRBV6-5	TRBJ1-5	14	TRBD1	-	TGTGCCAGCAGTTTACAGGGGATTGAGCAGCCCCAGCATTTT	CASSLQGIEQPQHF
TRBV7-2	TRBJ1-1	14	TRBD1	few	TGTGCCAGCAGCAATATACAGGGGGCCACTGAAGCTTTCTTT	CASSNIQGATEAFF
TRBV5-1	TRBJ2-5	14	-	-	TGCGCCAGCAGCTTGGTGGCCGGGAAAGAGACCCAGTACTTC	CASSLVAGKETQYF